This T cell receptor (beta chain) was obtained from a study of control samples from healthy donors and cancer patients. Trimming removed 6 bases from V and 2 bases from J, with 7 bases in between. This CDR3 comprises 12 residues. Germline-derived CDR1 and CDR2 are MNHEY and SMNVEV (reference sequence). Profiling relied on immunoSEQ multiplex PCR, and the TCRdb table lists in-frame clones only, not all of them. The sample consists of around 180,000 clones, 88% of them appearing once. This chain links TRBV27 with TRBJ1-1; no definite D call. Sequencing input: blood. The TCR sequence derives from a woman aged 25 to 39 in good health. The CDR3 spells CASRSVNTEAFF. CDR3 coding DNA: TGTGCCAGCAGGTCAGTCAACACTGAAGCTTTCTTT.